These T cell receptor beta chains were read from a single sample in a study of radiotherapy plus CTLA-4 blockade in lung cancer. The repertoire was sequenced with immunoSEQ multiplex PCR; TCRdb's copy has only in-frame clones and lacks some. This table has 50,000 to 65,000 clones, approximately 82% appearing once. The sample in question was peripheral blood, obtained from a patient treated with radiotherapy plus ipilimumab. The receptors derive from a human donor with non-small cell lung cancer whose response to radiotherapy plus ipilimumab could not be evaluated. Both conserved end residues are part of each CDR3. A D gene is named only where the DNA matches it firmly. Rows give clone size only sometimes, using once, few, many, or a class for an expanded clone.

>few|.|TRBV5-1|TRBJ1-1
TGCGCCAGCAGCTTGGCGGCAGGGATGAACACTGAAGCTTTCTTT
CASSLAAGMNTEAFF
>once|TRBD1|TRBV9|TRBJ2-6
TGTGCCAGCAGCGTAGCCCCAGGGGGCTCTGGGGCCAACGTCCTGACTTTC
CASSVAPGGSGANVLTF
>medium-sized|.|TRBV7-9|TRBJ2-3
TGTGCCAGCAGCCACACAGATACGCAGTATTTT
CASSHTDTQYF
>.|TRBD1|TRBV6-5|TRBJ2-7
TGTGCCAGCAGCCTACAGGGGGGTCTCTCCTACGAGCAGTACTTC
CASSLQGGLSYEQYF
>.|TRBD1|TRBV5-1|TRBJ2-2
TGCGCCAGCAGCCGACAGGGGGCCCGGGGCACCGGGGAGCTGTTTTTT
CASSRQGARGTGELFF
>once|.|TRBV5-1|TRBJ1-1
TGCGCCAGCAGCTTGATTGGTAGTACTGAAGCTTTCTTT
CASSLIGSTEAFF
>once|.|TRBV5-5|TRBJ2-3
TGTGCCAGCAGCTTTGGGGCCCTTACTTTGGGCCCAGATACGCAGTATTTT
CASSFGALTLGPDTQYF
>.|TRBD2|TRBV7-2|TRBJ2-1
TGTGCCAGCAGCTTAGCGGGCGGCGGCGGGGGGGCCTCGTTGGTGCAGTTCTTC
CASSLAGGGGGASLVQFF
>once|TRBD1|TRBV5-1|TRBJ1-1
TGCGCCAGCGCCCGGGACAGGGATCTTGAAGCTTTCTTT
CASARDRDLEAFF
>.|TRBD2|TRBV25-1|TRBJ2-2
TGTGCCAGCCTAGACGCCGCGGGAGCGGATACCGGGGAGCTGTTTTTT
CASLDAAGADTGELFF
>.|.|TRBV5-6|TRBJ2-7
TGTGCCAGCAGCATGGGGAACAGGGCGGACTACGAGCAGTACTTC
CASSMGNRADYEQYF
>few|.|TRBV14|TRBJ1-3
TGTGCCAGCAGCCAAGACACCTTTAGCTCTGGAAACACCATATATTTT
CASSQDTFSSGNTIYF
>once|TRBD1|TRBV7-2|TRBJ1-1
TGTGCCAGCAGACGGGACAGGGGTGGCGGTCGGAACACTGAAGCTTTCTTT
CASRRDRGGGRNTEAFF
>.|.|TRBV27|TRBJ2-7
TGTGCCAGCAGCTTAAGGGGTACAGGGTACTACGAGCAGTACTTC
CASSLRGTGYYEQYF
>.|TRBD1|TRBV7-2|TRBJ2-4
TGTGCCAGCAGCTTAGATCAGGGGGCTCAGTACTTC
CASSLDQGAQYF
>.|.|TRBV28|TRBJ1-5
TGTGCCAGCAGTTTATTCGGGTATAGCAATCAGCCCCAGCATTTT
CASSLFGYSNQPQHF
>once|.|TRBV7-2|TRBJ1-5
TGTGCCAGCAGCTTAGGCAGGTCCTATCAGCCCCAGCATTTT
CASSLGRSYQPQHF
>.|.|TRBV11-3|TRBJ2-1
TGTGCCAGCAGCTTAGATTTACAGCAAGAGCAGTTCTTC
CASSLDLQQEQFF
>medium-sized|.|TRBV19|TRBJ1-5
TGTGCCAGTAGTAGCGACAGACAGCCCCAGCATTTT
CASSSDRQPQHF
>.|TRBD2|TRBV2|TRBJ2-7
TGTGCCAGCAGTGAAATTTGGGGCAGCGGGAGGGCCCACGAGCAGTACTTC
CASSEIWGSGRAHEQYF
>.|TRBD2|TRBV5-4|TRBJ2-5
TGTGCCAGCAGCTTGGAACGGGGGGAAGGGGAGACCCAGTACTTC
CASSLERGEGETQYF
>.|TRBD1|TRBV27|TRBJ2-1
TGTGCCAGCAGTGGCACTACAGGGGGTGAGCAGTTCTTC
CASSGTTGGEQFF
>.|TRBD1|TRBV29-1|TRBJ1-1
TGCAGCGTATCTACAGGGGACACTGAAGCTTTCTTT
CSVSTGDTEAFF
>.|TRBD1|TRBV18|TRBJ2-1
TGTGCCAGCTCACCACCGAACAGGGGGATTGCCAATGAGCAGTTCTTC
CASSPPNRGIANEQFF
>.|.|TRBV14|TRBJ2-7
TGTGCCAGCAGCCAATCCGGTTACGGGCAGTACTTC
CASSQSGYGQYF
>.|.|TRBV20-1|TRBJ2-5
TGCAGTGCTACTCGAGAGACCCAGTACTTC
CSATRETQYF
>.|.|TRBV7-9|TRBJ2-4
TGTGCCAGCGGCGGGCTAGCCAAAAACATTCAGTACTTC
CASGGLAKNIQYF
>.|TRBD2|TRBV9|TRBJ2-1
TGTGCCAGCAGCGCGGGGGATAGCGGGGTTTACAATGAGCAGTTCTTC
CASSAGDSGVYNEQFF
>.|TRBD1|TRBV10-3|TRBJ1-1
TGTGCCACCCGGGGACAGGGGAACACTGAAGCTTTCTTT
CATRGQGNTEAFF
>.|.|TRBV10-1|TRBJ2-1
TGCGCCAGCAGTCCCGACTCCGCCTACAATGAGCAGTTCTTC
CASSPDSAYNEQFF
>.|TRBD2|TRBV4-2|TRBJ2-7
TGTGCCAGCAGCCAGGTAGCGGGAGGGATCTACGAGCAGTACTTC
CASSQVAGGIYEQYF
>.|TRBD1|TRBV11-2|TRBJ1-2
TGTGCCAGCAGCCTCAGGGGGCGCGTTGGCTACACCTTC
CASSLRGRVGYTF
>.|.|TRBV9|TRBJ1-6
TGTGCCAGCAGCGTAGACAGCCTCGACTCACCCCTCCACTTT
CASSVDSLDSPLHF
>.|TRBD2|TRBV5-4|TRBJ2-7
TGTGCCAGCAGCGATAGCGGGCGAAGCTCCTACGAGCAGTACTTC
CASSDSGRSSYEQYF
>.|TRBD2|TRBV7-2|TRBJ2-1
TGTGCCAGCAGCTCTCCCTGGGGGGAGGGCCAGAATGAGCAGTTCTTC
CASSSPWGEGQNEQFF
>.|.|TRBV18|TRBJ2-5
TGTGCCAGCTCACCAGGGGGCTCCTACGTGACCCAGTACTTC
CASSPGGSYVTQYF
>.|TRBD1|TRBV19|TRBJ2-7
TGTGCCAGTAGCACCACAGGGGGCGGCGAGCAGTACTTC
CASSTTGGGEQYF
>once|TRBD1|TRBV16|TRBJ2-7
TGTGCCAGCAGCCAGCTGACCCGGGGTGGGGACAGCTCCTACGAGCAGTACTTC
CASSQLTRGGDSSYEQYF
>.|TRBD1|TRBV6-1|TRBJ2-7
TGTGCCACAAACCGGGACAGGGTGAGCTACGAGCAGTACTTC
CATNRDRVSYEQYF
>.|TRBD1|TRBV7-2|TRBJ2-7
TGTGCCAGCAGCTCCTTCTCCAGGGGGCACGAGCAGTACTTC
CASSSFSRGHEQYF
>.|.|TRBV19|TRBJ2-5
TGTGCCAGTAGTATGACTAGACAAGAGACCCAGTACTTC
CASSMTRQETQYF
>.|.|TRBV27|TRBJ1-1
TGTGCCAGCAGGACAGGTGCCAACACTGAAGCTTTCTTT
CASRTGANTEAFF
>.|TRBD1|TRBV7-2|TRBJ2-4
TGTGCCAGCAGCTTAGGAGTATTGTGGGGACAGGAGAAAAACATTCAGTACTTC
CASSLGVLWGQEKNIQYF
>.|.|TRBV28|TRBJ1-4
TGTGCCAGCAGTCCCCGGGGGGGAGGCACGGAAAAACTGTTTTTT
CASSPRGGGTEKLFF
>.|.|TRBV27|TRBJ2-1
TGTGCCAGCAGTTTTGACGGGGGTCTTGAGCAGTTCTTC
CASSFDGGLEQFF
>.|TRBD1|TRBV10-3|TRBJ1-2
TGTGCCATCAGTACCACAGGGGGGAGGTTACAGGCCTATGGCTACACCTTC
CAISTTGGRLQAYGYTF
>.|TRBD2|TRBV2|TRBJ2-2
TGTGCCAGCAGTGAAAGGGGACTAGCGGGAAACACCGGGGAGCTGTTTTTT
CASSERGLAGNTGELFF
>.|TRBD1|TRBV7-2|TRBJ2-7
TGTGCCAGCAGCACCGGGACAGGGACGTACGAGCAGTACTTC
CASSTGTGTYEQYF
>.|TRBD1|TRBV27|TRBJ2-7
TGTGCCAGCAGTTTAAAGAGGGGACAGGGAACCTACGAGCAGTACTTC
CASSLKRGQGTYEQYF
>.|TRBD1|TRBV28|TRBJ2-7
TGTGCCAGCAGTCATGAAAGGACAGGGGGCTACGAGCAGTACTTC
CASSHERTGGYEQYF
>.|TRBD1|TRBV7-2|TRBJ1-2
TGTGCCAGCAGCAATGACAGGGTCCATGGCTACACCTTC
CASSNDRVHGYTF
>.|.|TRBV5-1|TRBJ2-1
TGCGCCAGCAGCTCGACAGGTAGCTCCTACAATGAGCAGTTCTTC
CASSSTGSSYNEQFF
>.|TRBD1|TRBV9|TRBJ2-7
TGTGCCAGCAGCGCCGGACAGGGGATATCCTACGAGCAGTACTTC
CASSAGQGISYEQYF
>.|TRBD2|TRBV28|TRBJ2-7
TGTGCCAGCAGTTACTGGACTAGCGGGAGCCACGAGCAGTACTTC
CASSYWTSGSHEQYF
>.|TRBD1|TRBV10-3|TRBJ2-7
TGTGCCATCAGGGAGACAGGGGGCTCCTACGAGCAGTACTTC
CAIRETGGSYEQYF
>.|TRBD1|TRBV29-1|TRBJ1-5
TGCAGCGTGGTGTTCCCACTCGGGACAGCCAGGACCCAGCATTTT
CSVVFPLGTARTQHF
>.|.|TRBV9|TRBJ1-1
TGTGCCAGCAGCGTAATCAGGGAGGGATGGGCTACTGAAGCTTTCTTT
CASSVIREGWATEAFF